This is a list of T cell receptor beta chains from one sample in a study of early T cells in non-severe SARS-CoV-2 infection. TCRdb independently ran MiXCR on the 5' RACE reads; one entry per CDR3 protein. This sample has approximately 66,000 distinct CDR3 sequences, with under 15% found just once. The sample taken for sequencing was whole blood. Every receptor here comes from an adult who was a healthcare worker with PCR-confirmed SARS-CoV-2 infection or an uninfected control (not recorded which). Each CDR3 is given with its conserved first and last residue. Fields, in order: CDR3 length, V gene, CDR3 protein.

14	TRBV11-2	CASSLDPSGRAQFF
15	TRBV14	CASSQGAGLSGALHF
16	TRBV21-1	CASGKLWIGPNYGYTF
16	TRBV7-8	CASSFGEAGITDTQYF
13	TRBV5-4	CASSTRQEYGYTF
17	TRBV6-2/TRBV6-3	CASSYSAGGRLTDTQYF
15	TRBV24-1	CATSDFTGGYNEQFF
17	TRBV6-2/TRBV6-3	CASSYAAGGATYYEQYF
16	TRBV20-1	CSARDLAGGDYNEQFF
16	TRBV3-1	CASSQDHRGLLYEQYF
14	TRBV6-2/TRBV6-3	CASTATGRTGELFF
16	TRBV6-2/TRBV6-3	CASSYSFGAGANVLTF
14	TRBV12-3/TRBV12-4	CASSLGREVIEQFF
15	TRBV3-1	CASSQDGSRGNTIYF
16	TRBV5-1	CASSLGNGQGNTEAFF
15	TRBV25-1	CASSGVGTATYEQYF
16	TRBV6-2/TRBV6-3	CASSGTGNADTDTQYF